This passage covers 13 T cell receptor beta chains from one sample sequenced in a study of blood T cell repertoires in COVID-19. The protocol was immunoSEQ multiplex PCR, while the TCRdb copy is restricted to in-frame clones and leaves out a portion. The sample lists hundreds of thousands of clones; roughly nine tenths were seen once. Sample: PBMCs or T cells enriched from blood (not recorded which). These receptors were collected from a middle-aged woman who had recovered from COVID-19.

This clone came up a few times. The CDR3 nucleotides read TGTGCCAGCAGCCCAATGGGGGGGGCCCACGAGCAGTACTTC. It specifies CASSPMGGAHEQYF. The V call is TRBV7-2, the J call TRBJ2-7, with a tentative D call TRBD2 (7 bases). Looked up from germline, CDR1 is SGHTA and CDR2 is FQGNSA. This CDR3 contains 14 residues. The V gene lost 5 bases and the J gene lost 5 bases, with 16 bases spanning the gap.

The chain links TRBV19 to TRBJ2-1; a weak D match, TRBD2 (6 bases). The CDR3 contains 16 residues. V was cut by 3 bases and J by 0 bases, with 12 bases left in between. CDR1 is LNHDA and CDR2 is SQIVND in the germline V gene (reference sequence). The CDR3 bases are TGTGCCAGTAGTATCCGAGGGAGGAGCTCCTACAATGAGCAGTTCTTC. Protein product: CASSIRGRSSYNEQFF.

V gene TRBV11-2 combines with J gene TRBJ1-6; D call uncertain. V gave up 7 bases and J gave up 10 bases, with 14 bases separating them. CDR3 length: 13 residues. Germline loops: CDR1 SGHAT, CDR2 FQNNGV. CDR3 residues: CASTISGFSPLHF. The CDR3, as DNA: TGTGCCAGCACCATTTCGGGATTCTCACCCCTCCACTTT. Complete variable domain (other parts from reference TRBV11-2 and TRBJ1-6): EAGVAQSPRYKIIEKRQSVAFWCNPISGHATLYWYQQILGQGPKLLIQFQNNGVVDDSQLPKDRFSAERLKGVDSTLKIQPAKLEDSAVYLCASTISGFSPLHFGNGTRLTVT.

V usage is TRBV6-5 and J usage is TRBJ1-2; D is undetermined. Germline V gene sequence: CDR1 MNHEY, CDR2 SVGAGI. Trimming left V 6 bases short and J 7 bases short, with 21 bases between. CDR3 size: 15 residues. The DNA for the CDR3 is TGTGCCAGCAGGGACGTCTTGGCAGGAGGGAGTGGCTACACCTTC. Its protein is CASRDVLAGGSGYTF.

The chain combines TRBV24-1 with TRBJ2-7; 9 bases fit TRBD2. In germline, CDR1 is KGHDR, CDR2 SFDVKD. The CDR3 is 15 amino acids. Trimming at V came to 6 bases and at J to 4 bases, leaving 9 bases not matched to a gene. CDR3 in DNA: TGTGCCACCAGTCTCCTTCCTAGCGGGAATTACGAGCAGTACTTC. Its translation: CATSLLPSGNYEQYF.

V usage is TRBV23-1 and J usage is TRBJ2-7; TRBD1 matches 9 bases. TRBV23-1 is designated an ORF whose function remains uncertain. The CDR3 spans 17 residues. The trim removed 7 bases at V and 4 bases at J, leaving 17 bases unmatched. The CDR3, as DNA: TGCGCCAGCAATCCGAATCTGCCTGGGACAGGGCCGTACGAGCAGTACTTC. This codes for CASNPNLPGTGPYEQYF.

The chain combines TRBV6-5 with TRBJ1-6; TRBD1 aligns across 7 bases. CDR1 and CDR2 (germline): MNHEY, SVGAGI. V shed 9 bases, J shed 4 bases, and the junction held 6 bases outside the gene matches. The CDR3 has 14 residues. The CDR3 bases are TGTGCCAGTCGACAGGGCCTTTATAATTCACCCCTCCACTTT. Protein: CASRQGLYNSPLHF.

The V and J genes are TRBV4-3 and TRBJ1-1; TRBD1 aligns across 7 bases. Trimming cost V 4 bases and J 7 bases; bases outside gene matches: 12. This CDR3 spans 15 amino acids. Germline-derived CDR1 and CDR2 are LGHNA and YSLEER. As DNA, the CDR3 is TGCGCCAGCAGCCTTCAGCCCCAGGGGGGCGGTGAAGCTTTCTTT. It yields the protein CASSLQPQGGGEAFF.

V usage is TRBV7-2 and J usage is TRBJ1-3; D is undetermined. This CDR3 has 14 amino acids. V lost 5 bases to trimming and J lost 0 bases, with 8 bases between them. CDR1 is SGHTA and CDR2 is FQGNSA in the germline V gene. The CDR3 spells CASSPPSSGNTIYF. The DNA for the CDR3 is TGTGCCAGCAGCCCCCCGAGCTCTGGAAACACCATATATTTT.

This clone was counted a few times. The rearrangement uses TRBV29-1 and TRBJ1-2, with D maybe TRBD1 (5 bases). V was shortened by 7 bases and J by 7 bases, with 13 bases between the two germline ends. Germline CDR1 SQVTM, CDR2 ANQGSEA. The CDR3 sequence is 11 residues long. CDR3 sequence (DNA): TGCAGCGCCCAGGGTGGCGGTGGCTACACCTTC. The encoded protein is CSAQGGGGYTF. The whole variable domain, remainder taken from reference TRBV29-1 and TRBJ1-2, is SAVISQKPSRDICQRGTSLTIQCQVDSQVTMMFWYRQQPGQSLTLIATANQGSEATYESGFVIDKFPISRPNLTFSTLTVSNMSPEDSSIYLCSAQGGGGYTFGSGTRLTVV.

This chain links TRBV28 with TRBJ1-2; D perhaps matches TRBD1 (6 bases). CDR1 and CDR2 (germline): MDHEN, SYDVKM. The CDR3 totals 12 residues. V gave up 6 bases and J gave up 4 bases, with 9 bases separating them. The CDR3 loop reads CASRRGGYGYTF. DNA of the CDR3: TGTGCCAGCAGAAGGGGGGGCTATGGCTACACCTTC.

Regarding this clone: Additional DNA sequences in this sample encode the identical CDR3. This sequence joins TRBV25-1 and TRBJ2-1, with D possibly being TRBD2 (5 bases). Trimming pared 2 bases from V and 8 bases from J, leaving 10 bases between. This CDR3 comprises 13 residues. Germline V lookup: CDR1 MGHDK, CDR2 SYGVNS. The CDR3 nucleotides read TGTGCCAGCAGTGAACCGGGGATTGATGAGCAGTTCTTC. It is translated as CASSEPGIDEQFF.

This chain links TRBV5-8 with TRBJ2-1, with 8 bases matching TRBD2. The CDR3 runs 17 residues. Germline lookup yields CDR1 SGHTS and CDR2 YDEGEE. V lost 0 bases, J lost 8 bases, and 13 bases stayed unmatched. The CDR3 DNA sequence: TGTGCCAGCAGCTTGGAGAACCTAGCGGGCGCTGGCGATGAGCAGTTCTTC. It translates to CASSLENLAGAGDEQFF.